These 18 T cell receptor beta chains were sequenced from one sample in a study of OX40 agonist ivuxolimab in advanced cancers. The receptor library was made with the immunoSEQ multiplex PCR assay. TCRdb obtained this table from immuneACCESS and retained in-frame rearrangements with V and J assigned. These tables miss some clones; where compared with another copy, unresolved V genes account for less than half of the shortfall, and the remainder is unexplained. A total of roughly 56,000 clones appear in this sample, about 86% of them only once. The top ten constitute roughly 0.88% of the sample. The sample was CD4+ or CD8+ T cells sorted from blood, taken in a trial of the OX40 agonist ivuxolimab. The receptors were sampled from an adult with an advanced solid tumor such as melanoma, head and neck, liver or kidney cancer.

This chain connects TRBV10-2 to TRBJ2-1; D is possibly TRBD2 (6 bases). This CDR3 is 16 amino acids long. Germline CDR1 WSHSY, CDR2 SAAADI. With 3 bases removed from V and 7 bases from J, the gap between germline ends came to 19 bases. As DNA, the CDR3 is TGCGCCAGCAGTGACCCCGGGTCGGGACTCGCAAATGAGCAGTTCTTC. Protein: CASSDPGSGLANEQFF.

This chain connects TRBV6-5 to TRBJ2-3; possible D gene TRBD1, 6 bases. Germline CDR1 and CDR2: MNHEY and SVGAGI. Trimming took off 5 bases at V and 0 bases at J, with 9 bases between the two ends. The CDR3 spans 14 residues. Here the CDR3 DNA reads TGTGCCAGCAGTAAACAGGGAAGCACAGATACGCAGTATTTT. It codes for CASSKQGSTDTQYF.

The V gene is TRBV18, the J gene TRBJ2-1; no clear D. The CDR3 has 15 residues. Trimming cost V 1 base and J 0 bases, with 7 bases left between them. The germline gives CDR1 KGHSH, CDR2 LQKENI. The CDR3: CASSPRERSYNEQFF. The CDR3 bases are TGTGCCAGCTCACCACGGGAACGCTCCTACAATGAGCAGTTCTTC.

CDR3 in amino acids: CASSLGTANQPQHF. The CDR3 bases are TGTGCCAGCAGCTTGGGGACAGCTAATCAGCCCCAGCATTTT. The V and J genes are TRBV7-9 and TRBJ1-5; 7 bases match TRBD1. V dropped 3 bases and J dropped 4; count of bases not matched to a gene: 3. The CDR3 runs 14 residues. The germline V gene has CDR1 SEHNR and CDR2 FQNEAQ (reference sequence).

The chain's CDR3 is CASSPPGLKGLYEQYF. In DNA form, the CDR3 reads TGTGCCAGCAGCCCCCCCGGGTTGAAAGGGCTCTACGAGCAGTACTTC. The rearrangement uses TRBV28 and TRBJ2-7, with D uncertain. The CDR3 is 16 residues long. Germline-derived CDR1 and CDR2 are MDHEN and SYDVKM. The germline V and J ends were trimmed by 6 bases and 3 bases, with 21 bases remaining between them.

V gene TRBV6-1 combines with J gene TRBJ2-5, with D maybe TRBD2 (7 bases). The CDR3 has 16 amino acids. Looked up from germline, CDR1 is MNHNS and CDR2 is SASEGT. V lost 4 bases, J lost 5 bases, and 20 bases lay in between. CDR3 amino acids: CASSAIYEQGGETQYF. CDR3 bases: TGTGCCAGCAGTGCAATCTACGAACAGGGAGGGGAGACCCAGTACTTC.

The V and J genes are TRBV4-2 and TRBJ1-1; D perhaps matches TRBD1 (6 bases). V was shortened by 4 bases and J by 1 base, with 10 bases between the two germline ends. This CDR3 comprises 14 residues. Germline CDR1 reads LGHNA; CDR2 reads YNFKEQ. CDR3 loop: CASSLGGQNTEAFF. CDR3 sequence (DNA): TGTGCCAGCAGCCTTGGGGGCCAGAACACTGAAGCTTTCTTT.

J is TRBJ2-7 and V is TRBV6-5; no firm D call. This CDR3 contains 14 residues. CDR1 is MNHEY, CDR2 SVGAGI, per germline. V lost 0 bases, J lost 2 bases, and 8 bases lay in between. The CDR3 DNA follows: TGTGCCAGCAGTTACTCGACGGTTCCCTACGAGCAGTACTTC. It codes for CASSYSTVPYEQYF.

The chain has TRBV6-5 and TRBJ1-6, with D hard to call. Germline V CDR1 and CDR2: MNHEY, SVGAGI. V lost 6 bases and J 1 base, leaving 10 bases between the germline ends. CDR3 length: 15 amino acids. CDR3 in DNA: TGTGCCAGCAGCCCCCGTGAATCCTATAATTCACCCCTCCACTTT. Its translation: CASSPRESYNSPLHF.

V usage is TRBV5-4 and J usage is TRBJ2-7; TRBD1 agrees at 7 bases. Germline V gives CDR1 SGHNT, CDR2 YYREEE (reference sequence). The CDR3 loop spans 13 amino acids. V dropped 4 bases and J dropped 4; count of bases not matched to a gene: 5. The CDR3 region is CASSGDRSYEQYF. In DNA form, the CDR3 reads TGTGCCAGCAGCGGGGACAGATCATACGAGCAGTACTTC.

The rearrangement joins TRBV5-1 to TRBJ1-1, with 8 bases fitting TRBD1. V shed 4 bases and J 0 bases; nucleotides not matched to a gene: 11. This CDR3 is built from 17 residues. The germline CDR1 and CDR2 sequences are SGHRS and YFSETQ. The chain's CDR3 is CASSLWTGRDMNTEAFF. Written as DNA, the CDR3 is TGCGCCAGCAGCCTATGGACAGGGCGGGACATGAACACTGAAGCTTTCTTT.

V usage is TRBV6-6 and J usage is TRBJ1-2, with 7 bases identical to TRBD1. Germline CDR1 is MNHNY and CDR2 is SVGAGI (reference sequence). With V trimmed by 4 bases and J by 7 bases, 9 bases remained unmatched. The CDR3 length is 14 residues. For the CDR3, the DNA is TGTGCCAGCAGTTCAACAGGGGCGCCCCTTGGCTACACCTTC. This translates into CASSSTGAPLGYTF.

The gene calls are TRBV5-1 and TRBJ2-1; no clear D gene. Trimming cost V 0 bases and J 2 bases, with 9 bases left between them. CDR3 length: 15 amino acids. Per the germline V gene, CDR1 is SGHRS and CDR2 is YFSETQ. The CDR3 reads CASSLVPGTYNEQFF. The CDR3 DNA follows: TGCGCCAGCAGCTTGGTTCCTGGGACCTACAATGAGCAGTTCTTC.

J is TRBJ2-6 and V is TRBV15, with a weak D call TRBD2 (5 bases). Looked up from germline, CDR1 is LNHNV and CDR2 is YYDKDF (reference sequence). This CDR3 is 15 amino acids long. Trimming removed 11 bases at V and 2 bases at J, with 16 bases between. Here the CDR3 DNA reads TGTGCCGTTGCGACTACACTCACTGGGGCCAACGTCCTGACTTTC. It codes for CAVATTLTGANVLTF.

The CDR3 bases are TGTGCCAGCAGCGTATTAAGCGGCCGGGAACTGTTTTTT. Protein product: CASSVLSGRELFF. The genes are TRBV9 and TRBJ1-4, with D unresolved. From germline, CDR1 is SGDLS and CDR2 YYNGEE. The V end was cut by 1 base, the J end by 12 bases, with 13 bases between. The CDR3 is 13 residues long. The whole variable domain, filled in from reference TRBV9 and TRBJ1-4, reads DSGVTQTPKHLITATGQRVTLRCSPRSGDLSVYWYQQSLDQGLQFLIQYYNGEERAKGNILERFSAQQFPDLHSELNLSSLELGDSALYFCASSVLSGRELFFGSGTQLSVL.

CDR3 DNA sequence: TGTGCCAGCAGGGAACGACAGACCAATCAGCCCCAGCATTTT. The encoded protein is CASRERQTNQPQHF. The chain joins TRBV5-8 to TRBJ1-5, with a tentative D call TRBD1 (5 bases). The V end lost 5 bases, the J end lost 3 bases, and 12 bases lay between the germline ends. The CDR3 is 14 amino acids. Germline V gene lookup returns CDR1 SGHTS and CDR2 YDEGEE.

This sequence joins TRBV9 and TRBJ2-3; the D is unclear. Trimming shortened V by 4 bases and J by 2 bases, and 5 bases separated the two germline ends. CDR3 length equals 12 residues. Germline values: CDR1 SGDLS, CDR2 YYNGEE. CDR3 in DNA: TGTGCCAGCAGCTCACACACAGATACGCAGTATTTT. The encoded protein is CASSSHTDTQYF.

This clone was recorded once. The chain recombines TRBV25-1 with TRBJ2-1; 10 bases fit TRBD2. The J segment lost 6 bases and the V segment lost 1 base, leaving 9 bases of the junction unmatched. This CDR3 comprises 17 residues. Germline V CDR1 and CDR2: MGHDK, SYGVNS. CDR3 coding DNA: TGTGCCAGCAGTGAATCGGGGAGCGGGAGGGCCCCCAATGAGCAGTTCTTC. This gives the protein CASSESGSGRAPNEQFF.